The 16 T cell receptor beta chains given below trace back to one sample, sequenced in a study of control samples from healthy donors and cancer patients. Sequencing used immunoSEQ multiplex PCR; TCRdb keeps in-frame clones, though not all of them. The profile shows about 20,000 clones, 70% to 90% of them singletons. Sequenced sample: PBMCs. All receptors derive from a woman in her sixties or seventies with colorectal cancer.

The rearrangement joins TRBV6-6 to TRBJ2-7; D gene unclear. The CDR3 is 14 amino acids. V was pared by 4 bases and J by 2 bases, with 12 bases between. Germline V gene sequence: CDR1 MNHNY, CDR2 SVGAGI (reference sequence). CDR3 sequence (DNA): TGTGCCAGCAGTTCGGGCAGGCAAACCTACGAGCAGTACTTC. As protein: CASSSGRQTYEQYF.

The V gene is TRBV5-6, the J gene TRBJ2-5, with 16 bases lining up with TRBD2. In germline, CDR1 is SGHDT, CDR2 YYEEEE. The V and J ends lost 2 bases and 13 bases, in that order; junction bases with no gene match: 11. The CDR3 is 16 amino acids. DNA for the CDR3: TGTGCCAGCAGCTTAGCTCCGGGACTAGCGGGGGGGCCGGCGTACTTC. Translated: CASSLAPGLAGGPAYF.

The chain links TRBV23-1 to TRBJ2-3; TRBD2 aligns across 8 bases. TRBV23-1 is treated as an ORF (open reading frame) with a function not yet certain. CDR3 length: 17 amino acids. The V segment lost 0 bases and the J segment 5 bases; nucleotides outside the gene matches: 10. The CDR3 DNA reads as TGCGCCAGCAGTCAATCGAGGTCGGGAGGGCCGGGAGATACGCAGTATTTT. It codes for CASSQSRSGGPGDTQYF.

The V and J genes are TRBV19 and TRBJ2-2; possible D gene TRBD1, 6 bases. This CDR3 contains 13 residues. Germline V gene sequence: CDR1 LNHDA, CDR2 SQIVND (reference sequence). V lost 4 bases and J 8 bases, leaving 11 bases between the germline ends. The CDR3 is CASSTGVGGELFF. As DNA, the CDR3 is TGTGCCAGTAGTACAGGGGTGGGTGGGGAGCTGTTTTTT.

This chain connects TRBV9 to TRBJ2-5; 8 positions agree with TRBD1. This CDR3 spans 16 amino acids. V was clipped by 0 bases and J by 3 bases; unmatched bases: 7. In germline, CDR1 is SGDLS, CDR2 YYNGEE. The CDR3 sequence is CASSVGFGQGEETQYF. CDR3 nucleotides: TGTGCCAGCAGCGTAGGGTTTGGACAGGGCGAAGAGACCCAGTACTTC.

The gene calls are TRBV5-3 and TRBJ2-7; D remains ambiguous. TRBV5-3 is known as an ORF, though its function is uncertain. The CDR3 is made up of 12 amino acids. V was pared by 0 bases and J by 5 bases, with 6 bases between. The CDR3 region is CARSLEGNEQYF. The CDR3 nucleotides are TGTGCCAGAAGCTTGGAAGGGAACGAGCAGTACTTC.

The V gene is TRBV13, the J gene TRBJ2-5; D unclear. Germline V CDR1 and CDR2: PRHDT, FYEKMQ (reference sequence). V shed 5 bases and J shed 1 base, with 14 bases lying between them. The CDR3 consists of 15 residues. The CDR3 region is CASSPTPLPQETQYF. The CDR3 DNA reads TGTGCCAGCAGCCCCACTCCTCTCCCCCAAGAGACCCAGTACTTC.

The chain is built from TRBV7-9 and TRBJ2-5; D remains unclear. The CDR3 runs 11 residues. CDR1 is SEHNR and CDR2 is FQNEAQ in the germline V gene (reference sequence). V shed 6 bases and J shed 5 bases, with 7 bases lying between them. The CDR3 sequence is CASSPAETQYF. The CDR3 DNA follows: TGTGCCAGCAGTCCGGCGGAGACCCAGTACTTC.

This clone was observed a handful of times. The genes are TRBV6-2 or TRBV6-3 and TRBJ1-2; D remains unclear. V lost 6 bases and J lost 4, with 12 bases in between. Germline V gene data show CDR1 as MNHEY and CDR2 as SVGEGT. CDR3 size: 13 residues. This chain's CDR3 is CASSLRVSYGYTF. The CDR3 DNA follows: TGTGCCAGCAGCCTGCGGGTCTCCTATGGCTACACCTTC.

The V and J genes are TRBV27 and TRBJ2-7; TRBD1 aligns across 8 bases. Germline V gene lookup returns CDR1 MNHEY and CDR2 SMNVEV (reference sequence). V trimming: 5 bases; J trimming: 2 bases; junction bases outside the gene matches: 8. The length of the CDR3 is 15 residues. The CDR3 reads CASSPRDRYTYEQYF. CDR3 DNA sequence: TGTGCCAGCAGTCCCAGGGACAGGTACACCTACGAGCAGTACTTC.

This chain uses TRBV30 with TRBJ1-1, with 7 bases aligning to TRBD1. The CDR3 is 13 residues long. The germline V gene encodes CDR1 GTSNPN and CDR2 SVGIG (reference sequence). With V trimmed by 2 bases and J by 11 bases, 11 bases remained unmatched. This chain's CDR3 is CAWSRTGRFGAFF. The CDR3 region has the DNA TGTGCCTGGAGTAGGACAGGCCGCTTCGGGGCTTTCTTT.

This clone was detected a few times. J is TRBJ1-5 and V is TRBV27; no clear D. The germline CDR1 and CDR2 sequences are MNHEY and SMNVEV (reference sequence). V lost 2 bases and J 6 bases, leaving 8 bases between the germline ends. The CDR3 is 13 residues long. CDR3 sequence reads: CASSLTKSQPQHF. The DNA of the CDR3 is TGTGCCAGCAGTTTAACGAAGAGTCAGCCCCAGCATTTT.

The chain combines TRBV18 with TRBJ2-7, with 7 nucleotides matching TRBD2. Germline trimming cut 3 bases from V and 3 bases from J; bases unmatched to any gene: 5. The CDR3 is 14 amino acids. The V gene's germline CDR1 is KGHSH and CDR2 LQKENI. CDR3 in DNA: TGTGCCAGCTCACCTCTGGGCGGGGGCTACGAGCAGTACTTC. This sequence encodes CASSPLGGGYEQYF. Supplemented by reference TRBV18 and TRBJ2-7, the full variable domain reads NAGVMQNPRHLVRRRGQEARLRCSPMKGHSHVYWYRQLPEEGLKFMVYLQKENIIDESGMPKERFSAEFPKEGPSILRIQQVVRGDSAAYFCASSPLGGGYEQYFGPGTRLTVT.

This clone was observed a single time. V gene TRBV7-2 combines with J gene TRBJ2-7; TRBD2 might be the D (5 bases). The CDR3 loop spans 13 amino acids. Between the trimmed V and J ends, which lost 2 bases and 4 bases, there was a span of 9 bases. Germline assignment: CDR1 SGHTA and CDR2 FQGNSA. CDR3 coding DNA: TGTGCCAGCAGCTTACCTAGCAGGTACGAGCAGTACTTC. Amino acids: CASSLPSRYEQYF.

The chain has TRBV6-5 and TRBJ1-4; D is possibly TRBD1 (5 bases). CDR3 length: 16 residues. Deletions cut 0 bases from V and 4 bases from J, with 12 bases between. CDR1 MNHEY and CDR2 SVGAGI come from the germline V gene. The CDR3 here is CASSYSRSGINEKLFF. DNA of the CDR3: TGTGCCAGCAGTTACTCAAGGTCAGGGATTAATGAAAAACTGTTTTTT.

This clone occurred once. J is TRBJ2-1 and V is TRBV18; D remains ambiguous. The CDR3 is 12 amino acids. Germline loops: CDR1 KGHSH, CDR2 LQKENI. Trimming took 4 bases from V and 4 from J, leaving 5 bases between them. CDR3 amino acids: CASSRSYNEQFF. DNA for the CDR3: TGTGCCAGCTCACGGTCTTACAATGAGCAGTTCTTC.